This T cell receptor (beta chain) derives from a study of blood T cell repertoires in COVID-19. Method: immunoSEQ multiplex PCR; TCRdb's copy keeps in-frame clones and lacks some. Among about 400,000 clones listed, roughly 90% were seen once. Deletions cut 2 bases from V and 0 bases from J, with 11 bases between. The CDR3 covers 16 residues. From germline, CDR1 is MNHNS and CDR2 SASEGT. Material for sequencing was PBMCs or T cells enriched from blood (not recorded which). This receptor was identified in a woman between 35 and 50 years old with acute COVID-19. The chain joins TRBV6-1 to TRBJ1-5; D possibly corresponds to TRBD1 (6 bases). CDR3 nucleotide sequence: TGTGCCAGCAGTGAATACGGACAGTATAGCAATCAGCCCCAGCATTTT. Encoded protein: CASSEYGQYSNQPQHF.